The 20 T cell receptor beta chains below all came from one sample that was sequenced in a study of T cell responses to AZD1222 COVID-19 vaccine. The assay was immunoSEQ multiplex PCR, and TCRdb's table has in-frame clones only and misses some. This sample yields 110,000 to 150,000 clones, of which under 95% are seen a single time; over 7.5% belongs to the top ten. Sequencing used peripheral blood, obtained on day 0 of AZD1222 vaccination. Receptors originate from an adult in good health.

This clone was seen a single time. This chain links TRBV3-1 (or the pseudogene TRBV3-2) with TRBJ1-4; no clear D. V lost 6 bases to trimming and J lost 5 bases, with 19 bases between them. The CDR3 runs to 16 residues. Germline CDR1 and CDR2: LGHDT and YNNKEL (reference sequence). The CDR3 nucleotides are TGTGCCAGCAGGCAGAGAGCCCTGGGAGGAAATGAAAAACTGTTTTTT. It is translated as CASRQRALGGNEKLFF.

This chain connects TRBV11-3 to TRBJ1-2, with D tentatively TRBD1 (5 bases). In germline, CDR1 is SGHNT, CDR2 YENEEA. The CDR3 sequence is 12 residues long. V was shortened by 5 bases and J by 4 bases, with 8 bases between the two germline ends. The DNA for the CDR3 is TGTGCCAGCAGCAGAGACAGCTATGGCTACACCTTC. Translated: CASSRDSYGYTF.

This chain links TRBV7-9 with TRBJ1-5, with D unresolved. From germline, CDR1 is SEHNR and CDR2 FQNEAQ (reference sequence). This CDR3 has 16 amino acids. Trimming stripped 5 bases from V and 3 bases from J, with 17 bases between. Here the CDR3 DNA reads TGTGCCAGCAGCCCGAAGGGCCCTTCCAACAATCAGCCCCAGCATTTT. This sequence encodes CASSPKGPSNNQPQHF. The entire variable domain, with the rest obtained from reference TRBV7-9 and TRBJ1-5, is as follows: DTGVSQNPRHKITKRGQNVTFRCDPISEHNRLYWYRQTLGQGPEFLTYFQNEAQLEKSRLLSDRFSAERPKGSFSTLEIQRTEQGDSAMYLCASSPKGPSNNQPQHFGDGTRLSIL.

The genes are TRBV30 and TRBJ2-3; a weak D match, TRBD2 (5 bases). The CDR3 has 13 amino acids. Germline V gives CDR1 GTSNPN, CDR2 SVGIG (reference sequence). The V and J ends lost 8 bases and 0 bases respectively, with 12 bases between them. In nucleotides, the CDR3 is TGTGCCCTGGACGGCGGGAGCACAGATACGCAGTATTTT. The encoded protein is CALDGGSTDTQYF.

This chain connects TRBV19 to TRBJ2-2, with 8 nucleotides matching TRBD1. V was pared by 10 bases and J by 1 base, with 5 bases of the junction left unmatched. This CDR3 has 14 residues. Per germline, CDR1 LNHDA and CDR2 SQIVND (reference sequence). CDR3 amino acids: CATTQGVNTGELFF. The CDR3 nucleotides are TGTGCCACCACACAGGGGGTGAACACCGGGGAGCTGTTTTTT.

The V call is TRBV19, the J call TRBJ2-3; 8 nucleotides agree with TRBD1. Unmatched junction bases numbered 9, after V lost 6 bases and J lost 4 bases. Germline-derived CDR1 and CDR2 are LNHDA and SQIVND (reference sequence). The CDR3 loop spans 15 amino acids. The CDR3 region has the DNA TGTGCCAGTAGACCGCCGACAGGGGAGGCAGATACGCAGTATTTT. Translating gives CASRPPTGEADTQYF.

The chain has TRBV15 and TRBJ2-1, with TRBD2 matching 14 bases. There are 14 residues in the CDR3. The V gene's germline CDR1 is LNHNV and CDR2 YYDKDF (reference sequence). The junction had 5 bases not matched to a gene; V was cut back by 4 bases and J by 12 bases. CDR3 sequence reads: CATSIGTSGGRQFF. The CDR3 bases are TGTGCCACCAGCATAGGGACTAGCGGGGGAAGGCAGTTCTTC.

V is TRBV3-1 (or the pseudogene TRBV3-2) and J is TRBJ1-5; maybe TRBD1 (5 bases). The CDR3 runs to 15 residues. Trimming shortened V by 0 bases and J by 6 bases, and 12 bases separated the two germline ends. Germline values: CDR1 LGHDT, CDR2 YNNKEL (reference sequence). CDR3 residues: CASSQELGGGQPQHF. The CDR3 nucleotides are TGTGCCAGCAGCCAAGAATTGGGGGGAGGTCAGCCCCAGCATTTT.

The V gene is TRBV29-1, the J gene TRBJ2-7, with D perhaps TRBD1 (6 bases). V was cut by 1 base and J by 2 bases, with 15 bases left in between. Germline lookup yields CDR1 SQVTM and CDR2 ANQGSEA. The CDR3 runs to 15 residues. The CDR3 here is CSVEVTGTNPYEQYF. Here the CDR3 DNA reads TGCAGCGTTGAAGTAACCGGGACAAATCCCTACGAGCAGTACTTC.

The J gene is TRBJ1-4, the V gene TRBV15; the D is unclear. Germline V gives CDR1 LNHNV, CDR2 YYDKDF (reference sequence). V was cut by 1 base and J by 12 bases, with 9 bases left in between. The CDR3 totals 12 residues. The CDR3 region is CATSRGSVELFF. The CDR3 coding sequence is TGTGCCACCAGCAGAGGGTCGGTCGAACTGTTTTTT. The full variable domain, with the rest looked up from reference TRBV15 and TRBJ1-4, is DAMVIQNPRYQVTQFGKPVTLSCSQTLNHNVMYWYQQKSSQAPKLLFHYYDKDFNNEADTPDNFQSRRPNTSFCFLDIRSPGLGDTAMYLCATSRGSVELFFGSGTQLSVL.

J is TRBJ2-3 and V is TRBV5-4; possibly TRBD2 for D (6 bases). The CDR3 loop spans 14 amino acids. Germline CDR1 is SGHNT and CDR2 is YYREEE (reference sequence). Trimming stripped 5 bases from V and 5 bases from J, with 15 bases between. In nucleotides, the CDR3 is TGTGCCAGCAGTCGCTTTTTGGGAGGAGATACGCAGTATTTT. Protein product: CASSRFLGGDTQYF.

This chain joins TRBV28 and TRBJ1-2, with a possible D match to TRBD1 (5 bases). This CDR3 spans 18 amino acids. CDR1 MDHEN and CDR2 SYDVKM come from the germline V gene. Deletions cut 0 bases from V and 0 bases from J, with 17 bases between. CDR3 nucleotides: TGTGCCAGCAGTTTATGGCTTACAGGTCCGAATCCTAACTATGGCTACACCTTC. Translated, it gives CASSLWLTGPNPNYGYTF.

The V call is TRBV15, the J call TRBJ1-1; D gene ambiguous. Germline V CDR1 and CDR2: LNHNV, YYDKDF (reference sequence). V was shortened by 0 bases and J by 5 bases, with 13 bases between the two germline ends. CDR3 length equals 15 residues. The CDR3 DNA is TGTGCCACCAGCAGAGATTCGACGTGGTCAACTGAAGCTTTCTTT. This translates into CATSRDSTWSTEAFF.

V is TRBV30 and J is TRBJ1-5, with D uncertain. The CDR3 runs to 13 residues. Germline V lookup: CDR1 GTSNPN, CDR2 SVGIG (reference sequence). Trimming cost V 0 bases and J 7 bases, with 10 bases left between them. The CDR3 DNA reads TGTGCCTGGAGTGTACAAAGCGGGCAGCCCCAGCATTTT. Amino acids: CAWSVQSGQPQHF.

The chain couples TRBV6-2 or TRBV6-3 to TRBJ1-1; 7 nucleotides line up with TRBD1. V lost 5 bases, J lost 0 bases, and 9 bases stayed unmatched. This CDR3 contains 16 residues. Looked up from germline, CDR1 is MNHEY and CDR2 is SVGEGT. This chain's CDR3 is CASSVQTGDMNTEAFF. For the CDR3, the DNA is TGTGCCAGCAGTGTCCAAACAGGGGACATGAACACTGAAGCTTTCTTT.

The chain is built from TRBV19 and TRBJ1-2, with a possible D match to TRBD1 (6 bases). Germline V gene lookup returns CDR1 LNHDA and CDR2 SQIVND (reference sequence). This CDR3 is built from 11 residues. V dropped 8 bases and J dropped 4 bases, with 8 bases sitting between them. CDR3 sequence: CASQGTYGYTF. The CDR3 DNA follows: TGTGCCAGTCAGGGGACCTATGGCTACACCTTC.

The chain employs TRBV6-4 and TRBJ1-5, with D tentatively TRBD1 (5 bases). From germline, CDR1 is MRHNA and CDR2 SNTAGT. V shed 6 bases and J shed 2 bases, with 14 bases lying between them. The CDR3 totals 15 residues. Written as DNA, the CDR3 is TGTGCCAGCAGGCGCGGGACCGCCGGCAATCAGCCCCAGCATTTT. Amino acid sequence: CASRRGTAGNQPQHF.

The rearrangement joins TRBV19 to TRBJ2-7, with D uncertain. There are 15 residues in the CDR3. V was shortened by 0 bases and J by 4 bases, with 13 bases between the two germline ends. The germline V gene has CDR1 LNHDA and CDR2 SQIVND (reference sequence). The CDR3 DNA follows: TGTGCCAGTAGTATAGATCTAGGACCTATTTACGAGCAGTACTTC. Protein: CASSIDLGPIYEQYF. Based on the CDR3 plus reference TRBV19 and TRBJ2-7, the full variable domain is DGGITQSPKYLFRKEGQNVTLSCEQNLNHDAMYWYRQDPGQGLRLIYYSQIVNDFQKGDIAEGYSVSREKKESFPLTVTSAQKNPTAFYLCASSIDLGPIYEQYFGPGTRLTVT.

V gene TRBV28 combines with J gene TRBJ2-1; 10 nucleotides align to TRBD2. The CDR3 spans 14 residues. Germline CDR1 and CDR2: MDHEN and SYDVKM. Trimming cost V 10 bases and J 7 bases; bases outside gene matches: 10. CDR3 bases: TGTGCCACCTTAACTAGCGGGGTACGGAATGAGCAGTTCTTC. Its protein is CATLTSGVRNEQFF.

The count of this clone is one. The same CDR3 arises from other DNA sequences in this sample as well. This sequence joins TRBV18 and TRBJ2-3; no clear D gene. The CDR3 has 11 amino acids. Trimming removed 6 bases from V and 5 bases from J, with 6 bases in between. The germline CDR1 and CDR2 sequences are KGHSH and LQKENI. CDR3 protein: CASSSRDTQYF. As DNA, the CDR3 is TGTGCCAGCTCGAGTCGAGATACGCAGTATTTT.